This T cell receptor (beta chain) was found in a study of shared clonotypes between healthy human individuals. Trimming removed 0 bases at V and 11 bases at J, with 11 bases between. The V gene's germline CDR1 is GTSNPN and CDR2 SVGIG (reference sequence). This CDR3 comprises 12 residues. Assay used: immunoSEQ multiplex PCR; TCRdb lists only in-frame clones, some missing. The sample contains millions of clones, 85% to 95% of which appear only once. The TCR sequence derives from a man in his late teens or twenties in good health. This chain uses TRBV30 with TRBJ1-5; D is undetermined. Sequencing was done on a sample of naive CD4+ T cells sorted from blood. The subset: CD45RA+ positively selected. The CDR3, as DNA: TGTGCCTGGAGTGTCAGCGGGCTGGCCCAGCATTTT. Its protein is CAWSVSGLAQHF.